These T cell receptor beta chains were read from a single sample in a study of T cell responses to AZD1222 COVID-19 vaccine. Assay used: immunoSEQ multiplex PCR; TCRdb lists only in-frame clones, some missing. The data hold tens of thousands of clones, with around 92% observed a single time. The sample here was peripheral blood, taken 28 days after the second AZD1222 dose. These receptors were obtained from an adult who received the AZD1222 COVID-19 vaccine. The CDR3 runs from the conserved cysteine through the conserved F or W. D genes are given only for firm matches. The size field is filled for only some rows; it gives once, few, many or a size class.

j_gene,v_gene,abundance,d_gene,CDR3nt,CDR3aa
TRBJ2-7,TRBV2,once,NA,TGTGCCAGCAGTTCTCGGACCGCCTACGAGCAGTACTTC,CASSSRTAYEQYF
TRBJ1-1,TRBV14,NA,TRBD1,TGTGCCAGCAGCCCTGGGACAGGGATGAACACTGAAGCTTTCTTT,CASSPGTGMNTEAFF
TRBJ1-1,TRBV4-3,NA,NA,TGCGCCAGCAGCCAAGAAGGCCCCGGGAACACTGAAGCTTTCTTT,CASSQEGPGNTEAFF
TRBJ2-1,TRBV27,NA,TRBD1,TGTGCCAGCAGCGGGACAGGGAATGAGCAGTTCTTC,CASSGTGNEQFF
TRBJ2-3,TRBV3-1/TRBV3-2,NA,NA,TGTGCCAGCAGCCAAGTGGGGGGACGCCTTTCCACAGATACGCAGTATTTT,CASSQVGGRLSTDTQYF
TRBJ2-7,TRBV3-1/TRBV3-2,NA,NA,TGTGCCAGCAGCCAAACATCCTACGAGCAGTACTTC,CASSQTSYEQYF
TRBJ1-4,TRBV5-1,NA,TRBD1,TGCGCCAGCAGCTTTAGGGGGCTGGATGAAAAACTGTTTTTT,CASSFRGLDEKLFF
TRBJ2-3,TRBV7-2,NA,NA,TGTGCCAGCAGCCGGGGACGACAGTCTCCCACAGATACGCAGTATTTT,CASSRGRQSPTDTQYF
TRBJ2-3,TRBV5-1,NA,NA,TGCGCCAGCAGGCAGAACGCCAGGGAGACAGATACGCAGTATTTT,CASRQNARETDTQYF
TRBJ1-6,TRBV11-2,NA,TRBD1,TGTGCCAGCAGCTTAGCGGACAGGGGTAATTCACCCCTCCACTTT,CASSLADRGNSPLHF
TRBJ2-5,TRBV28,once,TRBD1,TGTGCCAGCAGCCGGGGACAGGGGGCGCGAAAGACCCAGTACTTC,CASSRGQGARKTQYF
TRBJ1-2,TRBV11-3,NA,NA,TGTGCCAGCAGCCCTGAGGGCGTCGGCGGGAGCTATGGCTACACCTTC,CASSPEGVGGSYGYTF
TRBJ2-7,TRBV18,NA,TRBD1,TGTGCCAGCTCACCACTGGGATACGACAGGGCCAACTACGAGCAGTACTTC,CASSPLGYDRANYEQYF
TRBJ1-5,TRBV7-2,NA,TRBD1,TGTGCCAGCAGCTCTCGAACAGGGGGCAAGGGGATAGGGCAGCCCCAGCATTTT,CASSSRTGGKGIGQPQHF
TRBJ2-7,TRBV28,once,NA,TGTGCCGCCCAAAACGGGACAACCTACGAGCAGTACTTC,CAAQNGTTYEQYF
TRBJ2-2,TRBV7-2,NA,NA,TGTGCCAGCAGCGGACGTTCCGGGACCAGCAACACCGGGGAGCTGTTTTTT,CASSGRSGTSNTGELFF
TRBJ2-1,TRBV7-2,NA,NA,TGTGCCAGCAGCTACTCGGCGGGCTTAAACAATGAGCAGTTCTTC,CASSYSAGLNNEQFF
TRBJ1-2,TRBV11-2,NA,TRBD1,TGTGCCAGCAGCCCTCGGGACAGGGGTTACACCTTC,CASSPRDRGYTF
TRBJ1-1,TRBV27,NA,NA,TGTGCCAGCAGTGCCGACAGAGGCTGGAACACTGAAGCTTTCTTT,CASSADRGWNTEAFF
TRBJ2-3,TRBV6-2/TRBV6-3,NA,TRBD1,TGTGCCAGCAGTCAAGACTTGACAGGGGGGAAGACAGATACGCAGTATTTT,CASSQDLTGGKTDTQYF
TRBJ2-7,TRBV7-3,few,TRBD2,TGTGCCAGCAGCTTAGAGAGCGGGGCCTCCCCTAACGAGCAGTACTTC,CASSLESGASPNEQYF
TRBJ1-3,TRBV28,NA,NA,TGTGCCAGCAGGGACGACATAGCCCGAAACACCATATATTTT,CASRDDIARNTIYF
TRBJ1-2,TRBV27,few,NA,TGTGCCAGCAGCCCCGACGGAGTCAAGGGGGGCTACACCTTC,CASSPDGVKGGYTF
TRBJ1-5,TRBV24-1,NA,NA,TGTGCCACCAGGGCCAGTCTGTCTCAGCCCCAGCATTTT,CATRASLSQPQHF
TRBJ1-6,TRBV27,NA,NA,TGTGCCAGCAGTCCAAGGAGTGGCGAGACACCCCTCCACTTT,CASSPRSGETPLHF
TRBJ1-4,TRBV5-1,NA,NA,TGCGCCAGCAGCTTGGGGGGGCAGGCCTCAGTTAATGAAAAACTGTTTTTT,CASSLGGQASVNEKLFF
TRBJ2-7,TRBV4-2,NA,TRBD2,TGTGCCAGCAGCCAAGATGCGGTAGCGGGTGGATACGAGCAGTACTTC,CASSQDAVAGGYEQYF
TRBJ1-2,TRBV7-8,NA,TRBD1,TGTGCCAGCAGTTTGACGCGACAGGGCGCCTGGGGCTATGGCTACACCTTC,CASSLTRQGAWGYGYTF
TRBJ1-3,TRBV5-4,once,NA,TGTGCCAGCAGCACCGGCAGGGGTAGCGGAAACACCATATATTTT,CASSTGRGSGNTIYF
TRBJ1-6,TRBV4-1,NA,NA,TGCGCCAGCAAACATATTAATAATTCACCCCTCCACTTT,CASKHINNSPLHF
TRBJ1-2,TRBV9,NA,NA,TGTGCCAGCAGCACCCAACTTAGGGGGGGCTACACCTTC,CASSTQLRGGYTF
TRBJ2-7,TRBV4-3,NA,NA,TGCGCCAGCAGCCAAGACTTCTCCGGGCCCCGACTCTCCTACGAGCAGTACTTC,CASSQDFSGPRLSYEQYF
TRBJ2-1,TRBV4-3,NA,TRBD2,TGCGCCAGCAGCCGCCAGGGACTAGCGGGAAACAATGAGCAGTTCTTC,CASSRQGLAGNNEQFF
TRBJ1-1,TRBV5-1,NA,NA,TGCGCCAGCAGCTTACGGGGGGTGAACACTGAAGCTTTCTTT,CASSLRGVNTEAFF
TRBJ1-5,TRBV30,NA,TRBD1,TGTGCCTGGAGTCATACAGGGGGTCAGCCCCAGCATTTT,CAWSHTGGQPQHF
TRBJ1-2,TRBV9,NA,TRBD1,TGTGCCAGCAGCGTAGCTAATCCGACAGGGGGGCCTAACTATGGCTACACCTTC,CASSVANPTGGPNYGYTF
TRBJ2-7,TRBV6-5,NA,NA,TGTGCCAGCAGCACACCGGGGCACTACGAGCAGTACTTC,CASSTPGHYEQYF
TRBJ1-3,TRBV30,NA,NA,TGTGCCTGGAGTCACAGGGACCTCTCTGGAAACACCATATATTTT,CAWSHRDLSGNTIYF
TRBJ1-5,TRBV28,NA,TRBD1,TGTGCCAGCAGGGAAGGACAGGGAAACAATCAGCCCCAGCATTTT,CASREGQGNNQPQHF
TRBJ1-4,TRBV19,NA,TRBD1,TGTGCCAGTAGTGTTCGCGCAGGGGGATCAACTAATGAAAAACTGTTTTTT,CASSVRAGGSTNEKLFF
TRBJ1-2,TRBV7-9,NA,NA,TGTGCCAGCAGTCGAACAACTGCGGATGGCTACACCTTC,CASSRTTADGYTF
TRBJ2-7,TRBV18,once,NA,TGTGCCAGCTCACGTACCGGGACACCTGGCGACGAGCAGTACTTC,CASSRTGTPGDEQYF
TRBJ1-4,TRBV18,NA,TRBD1,TGTGCCAGCTCACCGGGACAGGGGTATGAAAAACTGTTTTTT,CASSPGQGYEKLFF
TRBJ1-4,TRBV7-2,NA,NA,TGTGCCAGCAGCTTAGTTGTTGGAGAAAATGAAAAACTGTTTTTT,CASSLVVGENEKLFF
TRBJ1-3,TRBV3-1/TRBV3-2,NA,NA,TGTGCCAGCAGCCAAAGATCTGGAAACACCATATATTTT,CASSQRSGNTIYF
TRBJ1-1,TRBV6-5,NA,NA,TGTGCCAGCGGAGCGGGGGGAATGAACACTGAAGCTTTCTTT,CASGAGGMNTEAFF
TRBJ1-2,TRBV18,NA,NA,TGTGCCAGCTCACCACCAGGCGGGGAATTGGGCTCGGGCTACACCTTC,CASSPPGGELGSGYTF
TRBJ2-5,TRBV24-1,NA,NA,TGTGCCACCAGTGCCGGGATTACTTTCCAAGAGACCCAGTACTTC,CATSAGITFQETQYF
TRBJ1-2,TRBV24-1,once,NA,TGTGCCACCAGTGATCCGGCAGGCTCCGGCTCTAACTATGGCTACACCTTC,CATSDPAGSGSNYGYTF
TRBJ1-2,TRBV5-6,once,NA,TGTGCCAGCAGCCCCAAAGACAGAAACTATGGCTACACCTTC,CASSPKDRNYGYTF
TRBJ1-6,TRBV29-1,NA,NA,TGCAGCGTTGAAACAACGTTTAGCTCCTATAATTCACCCCTCCACTTT,CSVETTFSSYNSPLHF
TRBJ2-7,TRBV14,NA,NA,TGTGCCAGCAGCAGGGGGTTCAACGGCTTCGCCACCTACGAGCAGTACTTC,CASSRGFNGFATYEQYF
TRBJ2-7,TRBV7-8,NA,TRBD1,TGTGCCAGCAGGCGGACAGGGGGCTCCGAGCAGTACTTC,CASRRTGGSEQYF